This T cell receptor (beta chain) stems from a study of shared clonotypes between healthy human individuals. At the level of the study: Researchers assigned three CD4 naive, three CD4 memory, two CD8 naive and one CD8 memory plate to each donor. Study findings and constraints: Larger richness was generally estimated for naive than memory subsets.

This clone showed up just a few times. Antigen: not known. Memory CD4+ cells were the fraction left after CD45RA+ naive selection. V dropped 5 bases and J dropped 5 bases, with 10 bases sitting between them. The germline gives CDR1 LNHDA, CDR2 SQIVND (reference sequence). This CDR3 contains 13 residues. Sequencing used immunoSEQ multiplex PCR; TCRdb keeps in-frame clones, though not all of them. The table lists about a million clones, about three quarters of them singletons, with approximately 1.5% in the top ten. This TCR derives from a man aged 18 to 30 in good health. The sequenced sample was memory CD4+ T cells sorted from blood. Subset: CD45RA-negative fraction. This chain links TRBV19 with TRBJ1-5; a weak D match, TRBD1 (5 bases). The CDR3 nucleotides are TGTGCCAGTAGTGGGACCGGGGATCAGCCCCAGCATTTT. It codes for CASSGTGDQPQHF.